The 9 T cell receptor beta chains presented below share a single source sample, sequenced in a study of human T cells and chemical hapten exposure. Time point defined: pre-sensitization, week 0. Treatment denoted: therapeutic diphenylcyclopropenone sensitization with weekly scalp DPC. TCRdb itself ran the RACE reads through MiXCR, one entry per CDR3 protein. The data contain 300,000 to 450,000 distinct CDR3 sequences, 4.5% to 7% of them seen just once; the ten biggest clones take up about 8.7%. The input for sequencing was whole blood, taken in connection with sensitization to the hapten diphenylcyclopropenone (DPC). These receptors originate from a woman aged 18-29 years with alopecia areata. Some clones in this sample may be carry-over from other donors' samples.

This clonotype appeared many times. V is TRBV29-1 and J is TRBJ1-2, with D maybe TRBD1 (5 bases). The CDR3 is made up of 13 amino acids. Germline V gives CDR1 SQVTM, CDR2 ANQGSEA. The V gene lost 2 bases and the J gene lost 4 bases, with 11 bases spanning the gap. The CDR3 DNA reads TGCAGCGTTGAAAATAACAGGTTCTATGGCTACACCTTC. It specifies CSVENNRFYGYTF.

This clonotype has only one observation. Being one base from a much bigger clone, this may be a read error. Likely a read error: the CDR3 ends without its conserved phenylalanine or tryptophan. The V gene is TRBV7-9, the J gene TRBJ1-1; D gene unclear. V lost 1 base and J lost 8, with 11 bases in between. The CDR3 has 13 residues. The germline gives CDR1 SEHNR, CDR2 FQNEAQ (reference sequence). The CDR3 region is CASSLEAVMEAFL. The DNA of the CDR3 is TGTGCCAGCAGCTTAGAGGCAGTTATGGAAGCTTTCCTT.

This clonotype was seen ten or more times. J is TRBJ1-4 and V is TRBV27; no firm D call. Germline CDR1 is MNHEY and CDR2 is SMNVEV (reference sequence). CDR3 length equals 13 residues. Trimming cost V 3 bases and J 4 bases, with 6 bases left between them. The CDR3 DNA reads as TGTGCCAGCAGTTTGGGCGGTAATGAAAAACTGTTTTTT. Its protein product is CASSLGGNEKLFF.

In its sample, this clonotype was seen once. The chain has TRBV13 and TRBJ1-1; TRBD1 might be the D (6 bases). V was clipped by 5 bases and J by 5 bases, with 9 bases between them. Germline V gives CDR1 PRHDT, CDR2 FYEKMQ (reference sequence). The length of the CDR3 is 12 residues. This chain's CDR3 is CASSIGTTEAFF. In DNA, the CDR3 is TGTGCCAGCAGCATTGGGACAACTGAAGCTTTCTTT. Looking up the rest from reference TRBV13 and TRBJ1-1 gives the full variable domain: AAGVIQSPRHLIKEKRETATLKCYPIPRHDTVYWYQQGPGQDPQFLISFYEKMQSDKGSIPDRFSAQQFSDYHSELNMSSLELGDSALYFCASSIGTTEAFFGQGTRLTVV.

This clonotype was counted many times. J is TRBJ1-3 and V is TRBV11-1; D is undetermined. The CDR3 covers 16 residues. CDR1 SGHAT and CDR2 FQDESV come from the germline V gene (reference sequence). Trimming left V 5 bases short and J 4 bases short, with 18 bases between. CDR3 DNA sequence: TGTGCCAGCAGCCCTTATAAGGGTCCGGTCGGAAACACCATATATTTT. Translating it yields CASSPYKGPVGNTIYF.

The chain recombines TRBV20-1 with TRBJ1-1, with D maybe TRBD1 (5 bases). Trimming removed 4 bases from V and 4 bases from J, with 16 bases in between. This CDR3 spans 14 amino acids. Germline CDR1 reads DFQATT; CDR2 reads SNEGSKA (reference sequence). In DNA form, the CDR3 reads TGCAGTGCTACAAGAGCCGGGACCAGCACTGAAGCTTTCTTT. Its protein product is CSATRAGTSTEAFF.

The chain links TRBV7-9 to TRBJ2-1; the D gene could be TRBD1 or TRBD2 (5 bases each). This CDR3 is built from 14 residues. CDR1 is SEHNR and CDR2 is FQNEAQ in the germline V gene (reference sequence). Trimming shortened V by 3 bases and J by 3 bases, and 9 bases separated the two germline ends. In DNA, the CDR3 is TGTGCCAGCAGCTTGGGGACCCACTACAATGAGCAGTTCTTC. Its protein is CASSLGTHYNEQFF.

This clonotype turned up a few times. The chain is built from TRBV6-5 and TRBJ1-2; D uncertain. Germline CDR1 MNHEY, CDR2 SVGAGI. The CDR3 runs 13 residues. Trimming removed 2 bases at V and 8 bases at J, with 12 bases between. The CDR3 nucleotides are TGTGCCAGCAGTTACGGTCGGTTGGGCGGCTACACCTTC. It codes for CASSYGRLGGYTF.

This clonotype appeared many times. V usage is TRBV6-5 and J usage is TRBJ2-7; the D gene is possibly TRBD2 (7 bases). Trimming took off 3 bases at V and 0 bases at J, with 12 bases between the two ends. This CDR3 spans 15 amino acids. Germline V gene data show CDR1 as MNHEY and CDR2 as SVGAGI. The CDR3 DNA reads TGTGCCAGCAGTTATGGGGGGGCCAGCTCCTACGAGCAGTACTTC. As protein: CASSYGGASSYEQYF.